The 31 T cell receptor beta chains in this list originate from one sample, sequenced in a study of patients and donors after allogeneic stem cell transplantation. TCRdb reanalysed the RT-PCR reads using MiXCR and keeps one entry per CDR3 protein. The repertoire holds about 57,000 distinct CDR3 sequences, more than 10% seen once, with approximately 32% in the top ten. The sample taken for sequencing was blood, either unsorted or a sorted T cell fraction (not recorded which). These receptors all come from a human donor who was either an allogeneic HSCT recipient or a stem cell or donor lymphocyte infusion donor (not recorded which). It is not recorded whose cells these are; they may come from a transplant donor.

The table lists this clonotype with a few counts. The chain couples TRBV3-1 to TRBJ2-4; tentatively, D is TRBD1 (5 bases). V lost 1 base and J lost 6, with 16 bases in between. The CDR3 has 16 residues. Germline values: CDR1 LGHDT, CDR2 YNNKEL (reference sequence). The CDR3 DNA reads TGTGCCAGCAGCCAAGGCAGCCGAGCAGGGTTAAACATTCAGTACTTC. Residues: CASSQGSRAGLNIQYF.

The genes are TRBV29-1 and TRBJ2-5, with D possibly TRBD2 on 6 matching bases. Germline-derived CDR1 and CDR2 are SQVTM and ANQGSEA. The CDR3 has 14 residues. Here the CDR3 DNA reads TGCAGAGTTAGCGGCATTCTAAACCAAGAGACCCAGTACTTC. Amino acid sequence: CRVSGILNQETQYF. Drawing the rest from reference TRBV29-1 and TRBJ2-5, the complete variable domain is SAVISQKPSRDICQRGTSLTIQCQVDSQVTMMFWYRQQPGQSLTLIATANQGSEATYESGFVIDKFPISRPNLTFSTLTVSNMSPEDSSIYLCRVSGILNQETQYFGPGTRLLVL.

In this sample, this clonotype turned up many times. The chain couples TRBV24-1 to TRBJ1-1, with 10 bases identical to TRBD1. Germline CDR1 reads KGHDR; CDR2 reads SFDVKD. With 4 bases clipped from V and 4 bases from J, the junction kept 5 bases outside the gene matches. This CDR3 has 15 amino acids. The CDR3 spells CATSDPDRGGTEAFF. The CDR3 bases are TGTGCCACCAGTGACCCGGACAGGGGGGGCACTGAAGCTTTCTTT.

This clonotype was picked up a small number of times. The chain combines TRBV29-1 with TRBJ2-5, with D possibly TRBD1 on 6 matching bases. V dropped 0 bases and J dropped 5 bases, with 22 bases sitting between them. This CDR3 is 17 amino acids long. Germline values: CDR1 SQVTM, CDR2 ANQGSEA. The DNA for the CDR3 is TGCAGCGTTGAAGAGTCCTGGATGGGGGCAGGGAAGGAGACCCAGTACTTC. The encoded protein is CSVEESWMGAGKETQYF.

The chain carries TRBV29-1 and TRBJ2-1; D possibly corresponds to TRBD2 (5 bases). CDR3 size: 15 residues. V lost 1 base to trimming and J lost 5 bases, with 15 bases between them. Per germline, CDR1 SQVTM and CDR2 ANQGSEA. CDR3 loop: CSVEGRNPRHNEQFF. As DNA, the CDR3 is TGCAGCGTTGAAGGGAGGAACCCCAGGCACAATGAGCAGTTCTTC.

CDR3 in DNA: TGTGCCAGTAGTCGGGTTAGCGGGATTGAGCAGTTCTTC. It specifies CASSRVSGIEQFF. The chain carries TRBV19 and TRBJ2-1; TRBD2 aligns across 8 bases. Germline V CDR1 and CDR2: LNHDA, SQIVND (reference sequence). V was clipped by 5 bases and J by 9 bases; unmatched bases: 6. The CDR3 is made up of 13 amino acids.

This clonotype has a single count. This CDR3 is CASSLWRDQNIQYF. CDR3 coding DNA: TGTGCCAGCAGCTTATGGCGGGACCAAAACATTCAGTACTTC. V usage is TRBV11-3 and J usage is TRBJ2-4; maybe TRBD2 (6 bases). V gave up 2 bases and J gave up 5 bases, with 10 bases separating them. Germline values: CDR1 SGHNT, CDR2 YENEEA. This CDR3 is built from 14 residues.

The J gene is TRBJ2-3, the V gene TRBV14, with D perhaps TRBD1 or TRBD2 (5 bases each). Trimming stripped 4 bases from V and 6 bases from J, with 11 bases between. Per germline, CDR1 SGHDN and CDR2 FVKESK. The CDR3 extends over 13 amino acids. Here the CDR3 reads CASSPLGVDTQYF. CDR3 nucleotides: TGTGCCAGCAGCCCGCTGGGGGTGGATACGCAGTATTTT.

This clonotype has more than one count but fewer than ten. CDR3 in amino acids: CASSPTIEETQYF. The CDR3, as DNA: TGTGCCAGCAGTCCCACCATCGAAGAGACCCAGTACTTC. The chain combines TRBV28 with TRBJ2-5; D not resolved. The CDR3 extends over 13 amino acids. Trimming shortened V by 5 bases and J by 3 bases, and 10 bases separated the two germline ends. CDR1 and CDR2 from the germline V gene are MDHEN and SYDVKM. Filled out from reference TRBV28 and TRBJ2-5, the complete variable domain reads DVKVTQSSRYLVKRTGEKVFLECVQDMDHENMFWYRQDPGLGLRLIYFSYDVKMKEKGDIPEGYSVSREKKERFSLILESASTNQTSMYLCASSPTIEETQYFGPGTRLLVL.

This clonotype was counted only a few times. The chain has TRBV12-3 or TRBV12-4 and TRBJ2-7, with D perhaps given as TRBD1 or TRBD2 (5 bases each). V lost 2 bases and J 6 bases, leaving 14 bases between the germline ends. The CDR3 has 14 residues. CDR3 residues: CASSLWGINGEQYF. The CDR3 DNA is TGTGCCAGCAGTTTATGGGGGATTAACGGCGAGCAGTACTTC.

The genes are TRBV9 and TRBJ2-1, with TRBD2 matching 7 bases. The CDR3 contains 16 residues. CDR1 is SGDLS, CDR2 YYNGEE, per germline. Trimming took 3 bases from V and 3 from J; bases not matched to a gene: 9. CDR3 nucleotide sequence: TGTGCCAGCAGCGCAGAAGCGGGAATAGGCTACAATGAGCAGTTCTTC. The encoded protein is CASSAEAGIGYNEQFF.

V gene TRBV18 combines with J gene TRBJ1-2; the match to TRBD1 covers 9 bases. The CDR3 has 16 amino acids. CDR1 and CDR2 (germline): KGHSH, LQKENI. V shed 2 bases and J 7 bases; nucleotides not matched to a gene: 11. CDR3 amino acids: CASSPSLGDRDPGYTF. CDR3 nucleotide sequence: TGTGCCAGCTCACCATCCCTAGGGGACAGGGATCCTGGCTACACCTTC.

This clonotype was counted only a few times. In nucleotides, the CDR3 is TGTGCCACCAGTTCCTCCTGGTCGGAGGGGAGCAAGTTCTTC. Protein product: CATSSSWSEGSKFF. The chain links TRBV24-1 to TRBJ2-1, with D perhaps matching TRBD2 (6 bases). The CDR3 extends over 14 amino acids. Trimming left V 6 bases short and J 14 bases short, with 22 bases between. The germline V gene encodes CDR1 KGHDR and CDR2 SFDVKD.

The gene calls are TRBV12-3 or TRBV12-4 and TRBJ1-1, with TRBD1 as a possible D gene (5 bases). V lost 8 bases, J lost 8 bases, and 15 bases lay in between. The CDR3 length is 12 residues. For the CDR3, the DNA is TGTGCCAGCCATACCTGGGGGGGGGAAGCTTTCTTT. It codes for CASHTWGGEAFF.

This clonotype occurred many times. The CDR3 loop reads CASGSTEAFF. CDR3 bases: TGTGCCAGCGGGAGCACTGAAGCTTTCTTT. The chain has TRBV6-5 and TRBJ1-1; D call uncertain. CDR1 MNHEY and CDR2 SVGAGI come from the germline V gene. The CDR3 consists of 10 residues. V lost 8 bases and J 4 bases, leaving 5 bases between the germline ends.

In its sample, this clonotype was seen a few times. The chain joins TRBV5-1 to TRBJ2-1; D uncertain. Germline assignment: CDR1 SGHRS and CDR2 YFSETQ. Between the trimmed V and J ends, which lost 1 base and 5 bases, there was a span of 16 bases. CDR3 size: 16 residues. This CDR3 reads CASSLQIGSLHNEQFF. As DNA, the CDR3 is TGCGCCAGCAGCTTGCAGATAGGGTCTTTGCACAATGAGCAGTTCTTC.

Many counts were recorded for this clonotype. V usage is TRBV27 and J usage is TRBJ1-2; D possibly corresponds to TRBD1 (6 bases). Germline values: CDR1 MNHEY, CDR2 SMNVEV (reference sequence). Trimming took off 3 bases at V and 5 bases at J, with 13 bases between the two ends. This CDR3 contains 14 residues. This chain's CDR3 is CASSFIAGAYGYTF. In DNA, the CDR3 is TGTGCCAGCAGTTTCATCGCGGGGGCGTATGGCTACACCTTC.

This clonotype was seen a few times. V and J are TRBV10-3 and TRBJ2-5; TRBD1 is a possible D gene (5 bases). Trimming cost V 10 bases and J 3 bases, with 21 bases left between them. The CDR3 loop spans 15 amino acids. Germline CDR1 reads ENHRY; CDR2 reads SYGVKD. The CDR3 here is CATSLLPGIEETQYF. The DNA of the CDR3 is TGTGCCACCTCCCTGCTCCCAGGGATCGAAGAGACCCAGTACTTC.

The rearrangement links TRBV12-3 or TRBV12-4 to TRBJ2-3; 11 nucleotides agree with TRBD1. With 6 bases clipped from V and 1 base from J, the junction kept 6 bases outside the gene matches. The CDR3 length is 16 residues. DNA of the CDR3: TGTGCCAGCAGCCGGACAGGGGGCGCGGGCACAGATACGCAGTATTTT. Encoded protein: CASSRTGGAGTDTQYF.

At least ten counts were recorded for this clonotype. The chain uses TRBV9 and TRBJ1-6; D is unclear. Trimming pared 0 bases from V and 9 bases from J, leaving 16 bases between. Germline V gene lookup returns CDR1 SGDLS and CDR2 YYNGEE. The CDR3 covers 16 residues. The CDR3 bases are TGTGCCAGCAGCGTAGCTGTGGGAGAAGAGGGTTCACCCCTCCACTTT. Translation: CASSVAVGEEGSPLHF.

This rearrangement joins TRBV20-1 to TRBJ2-3, with 9 bases that match TRBD1. The CDR3 extends over 13 amino acids. The trim removed 5 bases at V and 5 bases at J, leaving 5 bases unmatched. CDR1 is DFQATT, CDR2 SNEGSKA, per germline (reference sequence). The CDR3 nucleotides are TGCAGTGCTGGGACAGGGCGGGGAGATACGCAGTATTTT. This encodes CSAGTGRGDTQYF.

This clonotype was counted many times. The chain joins TRBV12-3 or TRBV12-4 to TRBJ1-5; tentatively, D is TRBD1 (5 bases). Trimming took 7 bases from V and 5 from J, leaving 18 bases between them. CDR3 length: 15 amino acids. DNA of the CDR3: TGTGCCAGCACCTTAGTGGGGGTAGGGGATCAGCCCCAGCATTTT. Protein product: CASTLVGVGDQPQHF.

This CDR3 is CASSLAAWAGGQETQYF. DNA of the CDR3: TGTGCCAGCAGCTTGGCCGCATGGGCGGGAGGCCAAGAGACCCAGTACTTC. This rearrangement joins TRBV5-5 to TRBJ2-5, with TRBD2 matching over 8 bases. The junction had 8 bases not matched to a gene; V was cut back by 0 bases and J by 1 base. The germline gives CDR1 SGHKS, CDR2 YYEKEE (reference sequence). CDR3 length equals 17 residues.

The rearrangement joins TRBV27 to TRBJ1-4, with 12 bases identical to TRBD1. Germline V CDR1 and CDR2: MNHEY, SMNVEV (reference sequence). CDR3 size: 17 residues. The J segment lost 8 bases and the V segment lost 7 bases, leaving 14 bases of the junction unmatched. CDR3 sequence (DNA): TGTGCCAGCAACGCCGGGACAGGGGGCCTCGGGAGGGAAAAACTGTTTTTT. This translates into CASNAGTGGLGREKLFF.

The table lists this clonotype with a few counts. The chain employs TRBV5-6 and TRBJ1-1; no definite D call. The V end was cut by 8 bases, the J end by 0 bases, with 17 bases between. The CDR3 totals 15 residues. Germline V gene data show CDR1 as SGHDT and CDR2 as YYEEEE. The CDR3 DNA is TGTGCCAGTTATCCTAAGGGAGGGTTGAACACTGAAGCTTTCTTT. It codes for CASYPKGGLNTEAFF.

The J gene is TRBJ2-1, the V gene TRBV7-9, with 10 bases fitting TRBD2. Germline V gene lookup returns CDR1 SEHNR and CDR2 FQNEAQ (reference sequence). The CDR3 spans 17 residues. J lost 4 bases, V lost 8 bases, and 14 bases had no gene match. This chain's CDR3 is CASFPSPGLAAYNEQFF. For the CDR3, the DNA is TGTGCCAGCTTCCCAAGCCCAGGACTAGCGGCTTACAATGAGCAGTTCTTC.

This clonotype was found many times. The chain combines TRBV10-3 with TRBJ1-5; D is perhaps TRBD1 (6 bases). The V and J ends lost 5 bases and 7 bases respectively, with 12 bases between them. CDR1 ENHRY and CDR2 SYGVKD come from the germline V gene. The CDR3 consists of 13 residues. The CDR3 DNA reads as TGTGCCATCAGTACGGGGGCAGGACAGCCCCAGCATTTT. Translating gives CAISTGAGQPQHF.

This clonotype was seen only a few times. V usage is TRBV29-1 and J usage is TRBJ2-1, with 12 positions matching TRBD1. The CDR3 has 16 amino acids. V trimming: 0 bases; J trimming: 5 bases; junction bases outside the gene matches: 5. Germline CDR1 and CDR2: SQVTM and ANQGSEA. The CDR3 DNA is TGCAGCGTTGAAGAACGGGACAGGGGGCAGGACAATGAGCAGTTCTTC. This encodes CSVEERDRGQDNEQFF.

This clonotype was counted between two and nine times. At one of its ends the junction is not consistent with the germline gene, which may arise from a read error. The chain employs TRBV14 and TRBJ2-1; D is ambiguous. This CDR3 comprises 14 residues. Germline-derived CDR1 and CDR2 are SGHDN and FVKESK. CDR3 DNA: TGTGCCAGCTGCCAAGACCCGGTTTGGAATGAGCAGTTCTTC. Its protein product is CASCQDPVWNEQFF.

This clonotype was counted many times. The chain combines TRBV19 with TRBJ1-5; D not certain. The CDR3 is made up of 13 amino acids. The V gene's germline CDR1 is LNHDA and CDR2 SQIVND (reference sequence). V gave up 5 bases and J gave up 6 bases, with 11 bases separating them. The CDR3 sequence: CASSDRVRQPQHF. Written as DNA, the CDR3 is TGTGCCAGTAGTGATCGGGTTCGTCAGCCCCAGCATTTT.

By share of the sample, this clonotype is medium-sized. The chain combines TRBV6-5 with TRBJ1-1; possible D gene TRBD1, 6 bases. This CDR3 contains 15 residues. V lost 0 bases to trimming and J lost 5 bases, with 13 bases between them. Germline CDR1 and CDR2: MNHEY and SVGAGI. This CDR3 reads CASSYSNGGATEAFF. In DNA form, the CDR3 reads TGTGCCAGCAGTTACTCGAACGGGGGCGCGACTGAAGCTTTCTTT.